A selection of T cell receptor beta chains follows, all from one sample in a study of blood T cell repertoires in COVID-19. Clones were sequenced by immunoSEQ multiplex PCR, and TCRdb holds only the in-frame ones, with some missing. The sample lists 350,000 to 450,000 clones, more than 80% seen once, with roughly 1.1% in the top ten. Sequencing was performed on PBMCs or T cells enriched from blood (not recorded which). The receptor source for this set is a man aged 25-45 years who had recovered from COVID-19. CDR3s include the opening cysteine and the closing phenylalanine or tryptophan.

j_call v_call cdr3_aa
TRBJ2-7 TRBV29-1 CSVEGLKGTYEQYF
TRBJ2-7 TRBV24-1 CATSDTGQGYEQYF
TRBJ2-1 TRBV11-2 CASSLDNWWQGNDEQFF
TRBJ2-7 TRBV5-4 CASSLDRGYEQYF
TRBJ2-1 TRBV7-6 CASSFFSRTGSYNEQFF
TRBJ1-1 TRBV19 CASSILGTEGPNTEAFF
TRBJ1-2 TRBV6-4 CASSAGPDYGYTF
TRBJ1-1 TRBV27 CASSLQGALKTEAFF
TRBJ2-3 TRBV7-9 CASSLGAGGQDTQYF
TRBJ2-1 TRBV15 CATGGRGGSNEQFF
TRBJ1-2 TRBV12-3/TRBV12-4 CASRLQVTGQIF
TRBJ2-7 TRBV4-1 CASSPQLGAVYEQYF
TRBJ2-1 TRBV7-9 CASSLNHYNEQFF
TRBJ1-5 TRBV30 CAWSGSGGQPQHF
TRBJ2-1 TRBV19 CASSYQRGEQFF
TRBJ2-3 TRBV30 CAWSVSGTDTQYF
TRBJ2-7 TRBV7-9 CASSPDSAYEQYF
TRBJ2-1 TRBV28 CASSFYDTEGYNEQFF